The 32 T cell receptor beta chains in this list originate from one sample, sequenced in a study of naive and memory T cell subsets. TCR cDNA received a 3' ligated oligonucleotide that carried a UMI. Four PCR rounds used nested alpha and beta constant region primers plus the SP2 primer. In TCRdb, the UMI-ligation and nested PCR reads were re-called with MiXCR into one record per CDR3 protein. The sample includes some 25,000 distinct CDR3 sequences, roughly 5.5% of them seen just once. Source material: blood. These receptors all come from an adult in good health.

This clonotype was counted ten times or more. V is TRBV27 and J is TRBJ2-1; TRBD2 aligns across 10 bases. J was trimmed by 0 bases and V by 4 bases; bases with no gene match: 12. The CDR3 contains 19 residues. Germline CDR1 and CDR2: MNHEY and SMNVEV (reference sequence). The CDR3 is CASSWGGWTSGHSYNEQFF. The CDR3 bases are TGTGCCAGCAGTTGGGGGGGGTGGACTAGCGGCCACTCCTACAATGAGCAGTTCTTC.

This clonotype was detected many times. V usage is TRBV13 and J usage is TRBJ2-3, with D uncertain. The CDR3 length is 13 residues. The germline CDR1 and CDR2 sequences are PRHDT and FYEKMQ (reference sequence). Between the trimmed V and J ends, which lost 6 bases and 1 base, there was a span of 8 bases. DNA of the CDR3: TGTGCCAGCAGGGGGTCGGGCACAGATACGCAGTATTTT. Its protein product is CASRGSGTDTQYF.

This clonotype has ten or more counts. The CDR3 here is CASSSGQQETQYF. In DNA form, the CDR3 reads TGTGCCAGCAGTTCGGGACAGCAAGAGACCCAGTACTTC. The chain links TRBV28 to TRBJ2-5; 7 bases are a match to TRBD1. Germline CDR1 reads MDHEN; CDR2 reads SYDVKM. With 4 bases clipped from V and 2 bases from J, the junction kept 1 base outside the gene matches. The CDR3 loop spans 13 amino acids.

The rearrangement joins TRBV7-6 to TRBJ2-7, with 8 bases matching TRBD2. J gave up 3 bases and V 1 base, and 8 bases lay outside the gene matches. Germline loops: CDR1 SGHVS, CDR2 FNYEAQ. This CDR3 is 16 amino acids long. CDR3 sequence reads: CASSLEVGRGGYEQYF. The CDR3 DNA sequence: TGTGCCAGCAGCTTAGAAGTCGGGAGGGGGGGCTACGAGCAGTACTTC.

In this sample, this clonotype is medium-sized (0.01 to 0.1%). The chain couples TRBV19 to TRBJ2-3; 8 nucleotides match TRBD1. V was pared by 9 bases and J by 2 bases, with 7 bases of the junction left unmatched. This CDR3 is built from 14 residues. CDR1 and CDR2 from the germline V gene are LNHDA and SQIVND (reference sequence). The CDR3 region is CASEDRGYTDTQYF. The DNA for the CDR3 is TGTGCCAGCGAAGACAGGGGTTACACAGATACGCAGTATTTT. The full variable domain, in which reference TRBV19 and TRBJ2-3 provide the parts outside the CDR3, is DGGITQSPKYLFRKEGQNVTLSCEQNLNHDAMYWYRQDPGQGLRLIYYSQIVNDFQKGDIAEGYSVSREKKESFPLTVTSAQKNPTAFYLCASEDRGYTDTQYFGPGTRLTVL.

This clonotype was observed at least ten times. This rearrangement joins TRBV15 to TRBJ2-1, with D maybe TRBD1 (6 bases). The CDR3 contains 17 residues. Germline lookup yields CDR1 LNHNV and CDR2 YYDKDF (reference sequence). Trimming shortened V by 3 bases and J by 7 bases, and 22 bases separated the two germline ends. This CDR3 is CATSRRSLLDRINEQFF. CDR3 DNA: TGTGCCACCAGCAGGAGATCTCTTCTTGACAGGATAAATGAGCAGTTCTTC.

This clonotype was seen repeatedly, ten times or more. CDR3 loop: CASSYSNQGGNQPQHF. Here the CDR3 DNA reads TGTGCCAGCAGTTACTCGAATCAGGGAGGCAATCAGCCCCAGCATTTT. The chain uses TRBV6-6 and TRBJ1-5; possible D gene TRBD1, 5 bases. The CDR3 extends over 16 amino acids. The V and J ends lost 0 bases and 2 bases respectively, with 11 bases between them. Per the germline V gene, CDR1 is MNHNY and CDR2 is SVGAGI (reference sequence).

This clonotype occurred many times. The chain is built from TRBV4-1 and TRBJ1-1; the D gene is possibly TRBD1 (6 bases). The CDR3 is 13 amino acids. The V end was cut by 4 bases, the J end by 5 bases, with 11 bases between. Looked up from germline, CDR1 is MGHRA and CDR2 is YSYEKL. The CDR3 coding sequence is TGCGCCAGCAGCCTACAGGGAAGGACTGAAGCTTTCTTT. Translating it yields CASSLQGRTEAFF.

This clonotype has a count of ten or more. The chain recombines TRBV7-6 with TRBJ2-7; TRBD1 is a possible D gene (5 bases). V gave up 1 base and J gave up 3 bases, with 16 bases separating them. Germline V gene sequence: CDR1 SGHVS, CDR2 FNYEAQ. The CDR3 covers 16 residues. This CDR3 is CASSLGMAGLSYEQYF. DNA for the CDR3: TGTGCCAGCAGCTTAGGAATGGCAGGGTTGAGCTACGAGCAGTACTTC.

This clonotype has only a few counts. The chain links TRBV27 to TRBJ2-3; TRBD2 aligns across 12 bases. The germline V gene has CDR1 MNHEY and CDR2 SMNVEV (reference sequence). J was trimmed by 3 bases and V by 2 bases; bases with no gene match: 0. The CDR3 totals 15 residues. CDR3: CASSLLAGGTDTQYF. The CDR3 DNA is TGTGCCAGCAGTTTACTAGCGGGGGGGACAGATACGCAGTATTTT.

This clonotype was detected only a few times. The chain combines TRBV2 with TRBJ2-7; TRBD1 aligns across 7 bases. The germline gives CDR1 SNHLY, CDR2 FYNNEI. J lost 4 bases, V lost 6 bases, and 6 bases had no gene match. CDR3 size: 13 residues. The CDR3 here is CASRTGLGYEQYF. The CDR3 bases are TGTGCCAGCAGGACAGGGCTAGGATACGAGCAGTACTTC.

There are many counts of this clonotype. The chain combines TRBV2 with TRBJ2-1; 9 nucleotides line up with TRBD2. There are 15 residues in the CDR3. V lost 4 bases and J lost 5; bases outside the gene matches: 6. From germline, CDR1 is SNHLY and CDR2 FYNNEI. This chain's CDR3 is CASSGPSGVDNEQFF. CDR3 in DNA: TGTGCCAGCAGTGGTCCTAGCGGGGTAGACAATGAGCAGTTCTTC.

This clonotype was seen at least ten times. V and J are TRBV3-2 and TRBJ1-2; the table's TRBD1 call for D was not verified on the DNA. TRBV3-2 is termed a pseudogene. The CDR3 is made up of 15 amino acids. The CDR3 loop reads CASSPRTGGDYGYTF. The CDR3 nucleotides are TGTGCCAGCAGCCCGAGGACAGGGGGTGACTATGGCTACACCTTC.

This clonotype came up many times. The chain carries TRBV7-2 and TRBJ2-7, with TRBD2 matching 9 bases. V shed 6 bases and J 4 bases; nucleotides not matched to a gene: 7. The germline CDR1 and CDR2 sequences are SGHTA and FQGNSA. The CDR3 is made up of 14 amino acids. In nucleotides, the CDR3 is TGTGCCAGCAGGAACTCGGCGGGAGGGTACGAGCAGTACTTC. Translation: CASRNSAGGYEQYF.

Only a few counts were recorded for this clonotype. The V call is TRBV12-3 or TRBV12-4, the J call TRBJ2-2; D may be TRBD1 (6 bases). The CDR3 has 18 residues. V lost 0 bases to trimming and J lost 3 bases, with 17 bases between them. CDR3 nucleotide sequence: TGTGCCAGCAGTTTAGCGCGATTTCGACAGGCGGACACCGGGGAGCTGTTTTTT. This codes for CASSLARFRQADTGELFF.

Within the sample, this clonotype is medium-sized (0.01 to 0.1%). The chain joins TRBV7-2 to TRBJ2-7, with D uncertain. With 4 bases removed from V and 5 bases from J, the gap between germline ends came to 12 bases. Germline values: CDR1 SGHTA, CDR2 FQGNSA. The CDR3 runs 13 residues. Here the CDR3 DNA reads TGTGCCAGCAGCTACCCTTCCTTAAACGAGCAGTACTTC. Protein product: CASSYPSLNEQYF.

This clonotype was seen at least ten times. This rearrangement joins TRBV30 to TRBJ2-5; 8 bases line up with TRBD1. The CDR3 covers 13 residues. Germline V gives CDR1 GTSNPN, CDR2 SVGIG (reference sequence). Unmatched junction bases numbered 8, after V lost 5 bases and J lost 6 bases. The CDR3 bases are TGTGCCTGGGGGCCAGGGGGCGTGAAGACCCAGTACTTC. As protein: CAWGPGGVKTQYF.

The chain employs TRBV19 and TRBJ2-3; the D call may be TRBD1 or TRBD2 (6 bases each). Looked up from germline, CDR1 is LNHDA and CDR2 is SQIVND (reference sequence). This CDR3 comprises 12 residues. V was shortened by 10 bases and J by 7 bases, with 15 bases between the two germline ends. The CDR3 region is CATTEGGYTQYF. The CDR3 DNA reads as TGTGCCACAACCGAGGGGGGCTATACGCAGTATTTT.

This clonotype has ten or more counts. The gene calls are TRBV13 and TRBJ2-7; 12 nucleotides line up with TRBD2. Unmatched junction bases numbered 1, after V lost 5 bases and J lost 5 bases. The germline gives CDR1 PRHDT, CDR2 FYEKMQ (reference sequence). The CDR3 sequence is 13 residues long. The DNA of the CDR3 is TGTGCCAGCAGCCGACTAGCGGGAGACGAGCAGTACTTC. This translates into CASSRLAGDEQYF.

By its share, this clonotype is medium-sized. The rearrangement links TRBV6-1 to TRBJ2-1, with D perhaps matching TRBD1 (8 bases). The germline V gene has CDR1 MNHNS and CDR2 SASEGT. Between the trimmed V and J ends, which lost 5 bases and 5 bases, there was a span of 16 bases. The CDR3 is made up of 15 amino acids. This CDR3 is CASSPRQGRDNEQFF. For the CDR3, the DNA is TGTGCCAGCAGTCCGAGACAGGGGAGGGACAATGAGCAGTTCTTC.

This clonotype was seen more than once but under ten times. The V and J genes are TRBV29-1 and TRBJ1-5, with 7 bases matching TRBD1. Germline values: CDR1 SQVTM, CDR2 ANQGSEA. The CDR3 spans 14 residues. Trimming took 4 bases from V and 6 from J; bases not matched to a gene: 9. The CDR3 region is CSVAWPGTAQPQHF. The DNA of the CDR3 is TGCAGCGTTGCGTGGCCGGGGACAGCTCAGCCCCAGCATTTT.

This clonotype was detected ten times or more. The J gene is TRBJ1-2, the V gene TRBV4-2, with 8 bases identical to TRBD1. The CDR3 runs 16 residues. From germline, CDR1 is LGHNA and CDR2 YNFKEQ. With V trimmed by 1 base and J by 6 bases, 10 bases remained unmatched. CDR3 sequence: CASSQVATQGANGYTF. The CDR3 DNA follows: TGTGCCAGCAGCCAAGTGGCGACGCAGGGGGCTAATGGCTACACCTTC.

This clonotype was picked up a small number of times. This rearrangement joins TRBV27 to TRBJ1-1, with D perhaps matching TRBD1 (6 bases). This CDR3 has 12 amino acids. Germline values: CDR1 MNHEY, CDR2 SMNVEV (reference sequence). V lost 6 bases, J lost 10 bases, and 15 bases lay in between. The CDR3 loop reads CASSTRGSGAFF. DNA of the CDR3: TGTGCCAGCAGCACAAGGGGGAGTGGAGCTTTCTTT.

This clonotype was seen at least ten times. The rearrangement links TRBV13 to TRBJ1-3; D ambiguous. In germline, CDR1 is PRHDT, CDR2 FYEKMQ (reference sequence). Trimming stripped 0 bases from V and 0 bases from J, with 9 bases between. This CDR3 region has 16 residues. CDR3 region: CASSLGQSSSGNTIYF. In DNA form, the CDR3 reads TGTGCCAGCAGCTTAGGTCAGTCAAGCTCTGGAAACACCATATATTTT.

This clonotype was observed at least ten times. The V gene is TRBV28, the J gene TRBJ2-2; TRBD2 aligns across 16 bases. This CDR3 is 17 amino acids long. The germline gives CDR1 MDHEN, CDR2 SYDVKM. Losses at the gene ends were 0 bases for V and 6 bases for J; bases not matched to a gene: 1. CDR3 sequence (DNA): TGTGCCAGCAGTTTATGGGGACTAGCGGGAGGGCCCGGGGAGCTGTTTTTT. This encodes CASSLWGLAGGPGELFF.

In this sample, this clonotype turned up many times. CDR3 in DNA: TGTGCCAGCCGCTCGGCAGGGCCATCACCCCTCCACTTT. Encoded protein: CASRSAGPSPLHF. This chain links TRBV3-1 with TRBJ1-6; possible D gene TRBD1, 5 bases. V was shortened by 8 bases and J by 10 bases, with 15 bases between the two germline ends. The CDR3 consists of 13 residues. Germline V gene lookup returns CDR1 LGHDT and CDR2 YNNKEL (reference sequence).

The sample holds many counts of this clonotype. The V and J genes are TRBV29-1 and TRBJ1-2; no clear D gene. Per the germline V gene, CDR1 is SQVTM and CDR2 is ANQGSEA. The CDR3 sequence is 13 residues long. Trimming left V 6 bases short and J 0 bases short, with 11 bases between. CDR3 nucleotides: TGCAGCGTAAGACTGATTACTAACTATGGCTACACCTTC. Protein sequence: CSVRLITNYGYTF. Full variable domain (outside the CDR3, taken from reference TRBV29-1 and TRBJ1-2): SAVISQKPSRDICQRGTSLTIQCQVDSQVTMMFWYRQQPGQSLTLIATANQGSEATYESGFVIDKFPISRPNLTFSTLTVSNMSPEDSSIYLCSVRLITNYGYTFGSGTRLTVV.

The sample holds many counts of this clonotype. The rearrangement links TRBV10-3 to TRBJ1-2; tentatively, D is TRBD1 (5 bases). V shed 3 bases and J shed 5 bases, with 13 bases lying between them. The germline gives CDR1 ENHRY, CDR2 SYGVKD. The CDR3 totals 14 residues. The CDR3 nucleotides read TGTGCCATCAGTGATGGGGACGGAAGATATGGCTACACCTTC. Its translation is CAISDGDGRYGYTF.

This clonotype has a handful of counts. The rearrangement joins TRBV12-3 or TRBV12-4 to TRBJ2-7; D is perhaps TRBD2 (6 bases). Between the trimmed V and J ends, which lost 10 bases and 3 bases, there was a span of 16 bases. The CDR3 has 13 amino acids. DNA of the CDR3: TGTGCCACCAGCCGTAGCGGATTCTACGAGCAGTACTTC. Its translation is CATSRSGFYEQYF.

Many counts were recorded for this clonotype. The CDR3 coding sequence is TGCGCCAGCAGCCGGGACAGCGGAGCCGGGGAGCTGTTTTTT. Encoded protein: CASSRDSGAGELFF. The V call is TRBV5-1, the J call TRBJ2-2; 7 nucleotides agree with TRBD1. V lost 4 bases, J lost 6 bases, and 6 bases stayed unmatched. Germline CDR1 reads SGHRS; CDR2 reads YFSETQ. The CDR3 extends over 14 amino acids.

This clonotype was seen many times. This chain links TRBV4-1 with TRBJ2-4, with no clear D. The CDR3 extends over 14 amino acids. Germline CDR1 reads MGHRA; CDR2 reads YSYEKL. V shed 2 bases and J shed 6 bases, with 11 bases lying between them. The CDR3 is CASSQPPVRNIQYF. In nucleotides, the CDR3 is TGCGCCAGCAGCCAACCCCCTGTGCGAAACATTCAGTACTTC.

This clonotype was observed a handful of times. The chain recombines TRBV14 with TRBJ2-7, with D maybe TRBD1 (5 bases). The CDR3 extends over 14 amino acids. Germline V gene sequence: CDR1 SGHDN, CDR2 FVKESK. Trimming stripped 1 base from V and 1 base from J, with 8 bases between. In nucleotides, the CDR3 is TGTGCCAGCAGCCAAGGCAGGGATTCCTACGAGCAGTACTTC. Its protein is CASSQGRDSYEQYF.